The next 23 T cell receptor beta chains were all read from a single sample in a study of blood T cells in healthy people across ages. Primed by a sample-barcoded 5' primer and a J-beta primer mix, a second PCR proceeded for roughly 6 to 12 cycles. Each CDR3 protein is one row after TCRdb ran MiXCR on the 5' RACE reads. Of about 640,000 distinct CDR3 sequences listed, around three fifths are singletons. Sequenced material: blood. The receptors were sampled from a man between 60 and 75 years old in good health.

The chain employs TRBV18 and TRBJ2-1; D not certain. The CDR3 contains 15 residues. Germline V gene data show CDR1 as KGHSH and CDR2 as LQKENI. The ends were cut back, 3 bases at V and 0 bases at J, with 9 bases in the middle. The CDR3 sequence: CASSPVPISYNEQFF. As DNA, the CDR3 is TGTGCCAGCTCACCGGTCCCCATCTCCTACAATGAGCAGTTCTTC.

V is TRBV12-3 or TRBV12-4 and J is TRBJ2-7, with 7 bases aligning to TRBD1. The DNA end lines up better with TRBJ2-5; the J call may be wrong. This CDR3 comprises 14 residues. The CDR3 here is CASSLITGVETQYF. The DNA of the CDR3 is TGTGCCAGCAGTCTGATAACAGGGGTGGAGACCCAGTACTTC.

The chain employs TRBV29-1 and TRBJ2-1, with D possibly matching TRBD2 (6 bases). The CDR3 loop spans 14 amino acids. V lost 7 bases and J 4 bases, leaving 17 bases between the germline ends. Germline CDR1 and CDR2: SQVTM and ANQGSEA. CDR3 bases: TGCAGCGCTTCACTAGCTCCCCTTTACAATGAGCAGTTCTTC. Its translation is CSASLAPLYNEQFF.

The chain employs TRBV27 and TRBJ2-1, with 8 bases that match TRBD1. Germline-derived CDR1 and CDR2 are MNHEY and SMNVEV (reference sequence). J lost 9 bases, V lost 2 bases, and 6 bases had no gene match. The CDR3 is 14 amino acids. CDR3: CASSLQGAVCEQFF. The CDR3 DNA reads as TGTGCCAGCAGTTTACAGGGGGCTGTATGTGAGCAGTTCTTC.

The rearrangement links TRBV6-1 to TRBJ1-2, with D perhaps matching TRBD1 (5 bases). The V gene's germline CDR1 is MNHNS and CDR2 SASEGT. The CDR3 contains 14 residues. V was pared by 2 bases and J by 5 bases, with 12 bases between. This CDR3 reads CASSEFGRGYGYTF. In DNA, the CDR3 is TGTGCCAGCAGTGAATTCGGGAGGGGTTATGGCTACACCTTC.

The chain uses TRBV29-1 and TRBJ2-7, with 9 positions matching TRBD1. The germline V gene has CDR1 SQVTM and CDR2 ANQGSEA. The CDR3 length is 15 residues. V gave up 1 base and J gave up 2 bases; unmatched junction bases: 6. CDR3 loop: CSVEGTGVYTYEQYF. The CDR3 bases are TGCAGCGTTGAAGGGACAGGGGTTTATACCTACGAGCAGTACTTC.

This chain connects TRBV12-3 or TRBV12-4 to TRBJ2-2; TRBD1 is a possible D gene (6 bases). This CDR3 region has 14 residues. V lost 3 bases, J lost 4 bases, and 9 bases lay in between. The CDR3 nucleotides are TGTGCCAGCAGTTTTGGCAGGGGCACCGGGGAGCTGTTTTTT. It is translated as CASSFGRGTGELFF.

This clonotype was seen once. This sequence joins TRBV20-1 and TRBJ2-3; D gene uncertain. Germline V gene data show CDR1 as DFQATT and CDR2 as SNEGSKA (reference sequence). V was cut by 3 bases and J by 7 bases, with 8 bases left in between. This CDR3 is built from 11 residues. CDR3 bases: TGCAGTGCTAGGACTCCGAATACGCAGTATTTT. This sequence encodes CSARTPNTQYF.

The V gene is TRBV3-1, the J gene TRBJ2-3, with 9 bases matching TRBD2. This CDR3 has 12 residues. Trimming removed 4 bases from V and 10 bases from J; junction bases left unmatched: 3. Germline CDR1 and CDR2: LGHDT and YNNKEL (reference sequence). CDR3 coding DNA: TGTGCCAGCAGCCCAGCGGGGGGCGCGCAGTATTTT. Translation: CASSPAGGAQYF.

The chain carries TRBV21-1 and TRBJ2-5; the table's D call, TRBD1, was not checked against the DNA. The J call may be faulty, since TRBJ2-7 better matches the DNA end. TRBV21-1 is listed as a pseudogene. The CDR3 runs to 13 residues. This CDR3 reads CASQGSPLDEQYF. DNA of the CDR3: TGTGCCAGCCAGGGCAGCCCCTTGGACGAGCAGTACTTC.

This clonotype turned up a few times. This sequence joins TRBV5-1 and TRBJ2-3; 9 nucleotides match TRBD2. The germline V gene has CDR1 SGHRS and CDR2 YFSETQ. The V segment lost 4 bases and the J segment 1 base; nucleotides outside the gene matches: 10. The CDR3 covers 17 residues. CDR3 sequence: CASSQQPQRGGTDTQYF. In DNA, the CDR3 is TGCGCCAGCAGCCAGCAACCTCAGCGGGGGGGCACAGATACGCAGTATTTT.

The chain uses TRBV29-1 and TRBJ2-5; D is undetermined. The ends were cut back, 6 bases at V and 5 bases at J, with 16 bases in the middle. The CDR3 extends over 13 amino acids. CDR1 SQVTM and CDR2 ANQGSEA come from the germline V gene. For the CDR3, the DNA is TGCAGCGTAGCGATTTGGGCCGGGGAGACCCAGTACTTC. Translated, it gives CSVAIWAGETQYF.

In this sample, this clonotype turned up a few times. V gene TRBV7-2 combines with J gene TRBJ2-7, with 7 bases that match TRBD1. The V gene end was trimmed by 3 bases and the J gene end by 2 bases; junction bases not matched to a gene: 13. The germline gives CDR1 SGHTA, CDR2 FQGNSA. CDR3 size: 17 residues. The CDR3 protein is CASSLFGRMTGTYEQYF. The CDR3, as DNA: TGTGCCAGCAGCTTGTTCGGGCGAATGACAGGGACCTACGAGCAGTACTTC.

This clonotype was counted only a few times. V usage is TRBV7-9 and J usage is TRBJ2-5, with a tentative D call TRBD2 (5 bases). There are 12 residues in the CDR3. Germline values: CDR1 SEHNR, CDR2 FQNEAQ (reference sequence). Trimming took 3 bases from V and 11 from J, leaving 13 bases between them. The DNA for the CDR3 is TGTGCCAGCAGCTTCGTTTCGCGGGTTCAGTACTTC. This sequence encodes CASSFVSRVQYF.

J is TRBJ1-2 and V is TRBV6-4; D is ambiguous. V was cut by 3 bases and J by 8 bases, with 13 bases left in between. The germline V gene has CDR1 MRHNA and CDR2 SNTAGT. CDR3 length: 13 residues. CDR3 sequence reads: CASSEFGINGYTF. CDR3 DNA: TGTGCCAGCAGTGAATTCGGCATTAACGGCTACACCTTC.

The chain employs TRBV19 and TRBJ2-2; TRBD1 matches 7 bases. The CDR3 contains 15 residues. The V segment lost 10 bases and the J segment 0 bases; nucleotides outside the gene matches: 8. The germline V gene encodes CDR1 LNHDA and CDR2 SQIVND (reference sequence). For the CDR3, the DNA is TGTGCCACGATGACAGGGAACGCGAACACCGGGGAGCTGTTTTTT. It encodes CATMTGNANTGELFF.

The CDR3 nucleotides read TGTGCCAGCAGCTTAACCGAGGGGGAGACCCAGTACTTC. The encoded protein is CASSLTEGETQYF. The V gene is TRBV11-2, the J gene TRBJ2-5; D may be TRBD1 or TRBD2 (5 bases each). Germline CDR1 SGHAT, CDR2 FQNNGV. This CDR3 has 13 residues. Trimming cost V 2 bases and J 5 bases, with 9 bases left between them.

The V call is TRBV27, the J call TRBJ2-2; 7 positions agree with TRBD2. The junction had 5 bases not matched to a gene; V was cut back by 1 base and J by 0 bases. The CDR3 totals 17 residues. Germline lookup yields CDR1 MNHEY and CDR2 SMNVEV (reference sequence). The CDR3 loop reads CASSLFGRGTNTGELFF. DNA for the CDR3: TGTGCCAGCAGTTTATTTGGGCGGGGGACGAACACCGGGGAGCTGTTTTTT.

The chain recombines TRBV9 with TRBJ2-7; D is uncertain. CDR3 length equals 14 residues. Germline V gives CDR1 SGDLS, CDR2 YYNGEE. Trimming removed 3 bases at V and 3 bases at J, with 13 bases between. The chain's CDR3 is CASSANSEHYEQYF. CDR3 nucleotide sequence: TGTGCCAGCAGCGCCAACAGCGAACACTACGAGCAGTACTTC.

The J gene is TRBJ2-3, the V gene TRBV20-1; D call uncertain. Germline CDR1 reads DFQATT; CDR2 reads SNEGSKA (reference sequence). The length of the CDR3 is 13 residues. Trimming removed 3 bases at V and 2 bases at J, with 9 bases between. The CDR3 coding sequence is TGCAGTGCTAGTAGGTTTACCACAGATACGCAGTATTTT. Amino acid sequence: CSASRFTTDTQYF.

The V call is TRBV5-1, the J call TRBJ2-1; D is unclear. Germline-derived CDR1 and CDR2 are SGHRS and YFSETQ. CDR3 length: 15 amino acids. The V end lost 1 base, the J end lost 0 bases, and 8 bases lay between the germline ends. Here the CDR3 DNA reads TGCGCCAGCAGCTTGACATCCCACTCCTACAATGAGCAGTTCTTC. Protein sequence: CASSLTSHSYNEQFF. Full variable domain (remainder filled in from reference TRBV5-1 and TRBJ2-1): KAGVTQTPRYLIKTRGQQVTLSCSPISGHRSVSWYQQTPGQGLQFLFEYFSETQRNKGNFPGRFSGRQFSNSRSEMNVSTLELGDSALYLCASSLTSHSYNEQFFGPGTRLTVL.

This chain links TRBV7-2 with TRBJ1-2; 8 bases map to TRBD1. CDR1 SGHTA and CDR2 FQGNSA come from the germline V gene. This CDR3 spans 15 amino acids. The V gene end was trimmed by 4 bases and the J gene end by 5 bases; junction bases not matched to a gene: 9. The chain's CDR3 is CASSSGQATRYGYTF. CDR3 coding DNA: TGTGCCAGCAGCTCGGGACAGGCGACGAGATATGGCTACACCTTC.

This clonotype occurred a few times. J is TRBJ2-3 and V is TRBV2; 7 bases are shared with TRBD1. V shed 6 bases and J 4 bases; nucleotides not matched to a gene: 7. The germline V gene encodes CDR1 SNHLY and CDR2 FYNNEI. This CDR3 region has 14 residues. This CDR3 reads CASSYGQAPDTQYF. The CDR3 DNA reads as TGTGCCAGCAGCTACGGACAGGCCCCAGATACGCAGTATTTT.